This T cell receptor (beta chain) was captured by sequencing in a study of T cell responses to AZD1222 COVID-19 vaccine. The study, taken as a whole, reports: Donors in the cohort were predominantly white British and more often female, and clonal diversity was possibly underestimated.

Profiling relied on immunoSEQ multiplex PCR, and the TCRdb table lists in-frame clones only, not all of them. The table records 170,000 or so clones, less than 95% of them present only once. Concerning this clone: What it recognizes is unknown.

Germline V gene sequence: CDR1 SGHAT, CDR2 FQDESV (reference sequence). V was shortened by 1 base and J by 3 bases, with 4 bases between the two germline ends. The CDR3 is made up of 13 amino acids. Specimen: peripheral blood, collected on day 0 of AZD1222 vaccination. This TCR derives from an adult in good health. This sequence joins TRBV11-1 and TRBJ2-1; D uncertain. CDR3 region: CASSLGRYNEQFF. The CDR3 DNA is TGTGCCAGCAGCTTAGGACGCTACAATGAGCAGTTCTTC. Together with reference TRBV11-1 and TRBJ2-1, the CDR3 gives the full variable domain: EAEVAQSPRYKITEKSQAVAFWCDPISGHATLYWYRQILGQGPELLVQFQDESVVDDSQLPKDRFSAERLKGVDSTLKIQPAELGDSAMYLCASSLGRYNEQFFGPGTRLTVL.